The entry that follows covers one T cell receptor (beta chain) sequence. What it binds is unknown. The PCR employed 60 Vbeta primers together with 13 Jbeta primers. The table came from immunoSEQ multiplex PCR; TCRdb's copy has only in-frame clones and leaves some out. This listing includes some 130,000 clones. Germline V CDR1 and CDR2: SGDLS, YYNGEE. After removal of 0 bases from V and 4 bases from J, the junction contained 3 bases not matched to a gene. The CDR3 spans 16 residues. This sample was included in a study of cytomegalovirus exposure and HLA in healthy donors. General observations from the study: Sequencing artifact likely explains a cluster of highly shared sequence variants. A further, later analysis showed that HLA-associated TCR beta chains (compared with equally common others) were more clonally expanded. Using the classifier, cytomegalovirus status was reportedly diagnosed with high specificity and sensitivity. Accurate prediction of HLA-A and HLA-B alleles (for most subjects) was reportedly achieved from TCR beta sequences.

This chain links TRBV9 with TRBJ2-5, with 13 bases matching TRBD2. The sequenced material came from PBMCs. This clonotype originated in a man between 18 and 29 years old in good health and CMV-seronegative. The DNA of the CDR3 is TGTGCCAGCAGCGTAGTGGGACTAGCGGGGCTAGAGACCCAGTACTTC. Translating it yields CASSVVGLAGLETQYF.